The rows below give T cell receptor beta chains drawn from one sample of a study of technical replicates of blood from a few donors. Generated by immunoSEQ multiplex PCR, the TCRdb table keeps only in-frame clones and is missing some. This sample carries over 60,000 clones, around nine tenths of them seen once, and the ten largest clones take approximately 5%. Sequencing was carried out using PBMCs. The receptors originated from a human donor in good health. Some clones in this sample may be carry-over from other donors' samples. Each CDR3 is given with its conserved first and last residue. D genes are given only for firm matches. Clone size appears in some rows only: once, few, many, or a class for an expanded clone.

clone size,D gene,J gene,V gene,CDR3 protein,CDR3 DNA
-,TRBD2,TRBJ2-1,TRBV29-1,CSVPRGGPYNEQFF,TGCAGCGTGCCGCGGGGGGGCCCCTACAATGAGCAGTTCTTC
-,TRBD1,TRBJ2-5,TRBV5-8,CASSLGQGEETQYF,TGTGCCAGCAGCTTGGGACAGGGGGAAGAGACCCAGTACTTC
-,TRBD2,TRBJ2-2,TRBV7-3,CASSLRAAGGQSGELFF,TGTGCCAGCAGCTTAAGGGCGGCGGGAGGGCAATCCGGGGAGCTGTTTTTT
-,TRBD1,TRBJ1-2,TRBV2,CASSEFFVDRGHYGYTF,TGTGCCAGCAGTGAGTTTTTTGTGGACAGGGGCCACTATGGCTACACCTTC
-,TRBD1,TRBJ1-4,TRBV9,CASSGTGSAEKLFF,TGTGCCAGCAGTGGGACAGGGAGTGCGGAAAAACTGTTTTTT
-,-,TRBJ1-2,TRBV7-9,CASSLDIYGYTF,TGTGCCAGCAGCTTAGATATCTATGGCTACACCTTC
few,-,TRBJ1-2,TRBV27,CASSLLGGYGYTF,TGTGCCAGCAGTTTATTGGGGGGTTATGGCTACACCTTC
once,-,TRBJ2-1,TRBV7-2,CASSLGLPRGEQFF,TGTGCCAGCAGCTTAGGGCTCCCAAGGGGCGAGCAGTTCTTC
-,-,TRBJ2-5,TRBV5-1,CASSLARETQYF,TGCGCCAGCAGCTTGGCCAGAGAGACCCAGTACTTC
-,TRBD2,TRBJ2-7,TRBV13,CASSSGTSNSYEQYF,TGTGCCAGCAGCTCCGGGACTAGCAACTCCTACGAGCAGTACTTC
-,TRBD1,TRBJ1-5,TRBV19,CASSTGGYSNQPQHF,TGTGCCAGTAGCACAGGGGGTTATAGCAATCAGCCCCAGCATTTT
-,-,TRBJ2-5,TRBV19,CASSIEGGTIGETQYF,TGTGCCAGTAGTATAGAAGGCGGGACGATAGGGGAGACCCAGTACTTC
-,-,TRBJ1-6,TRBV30,CAWSVLVPGGVHF,TGTGCCTGGAGTGTACTTGTCCCAGGAGGGGTCCACTTT
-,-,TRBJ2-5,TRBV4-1,CASSPYRREETQYF,TGCGCCAGCAGCCCATATCGCAGGGAAGAGACCCAGTACTTC
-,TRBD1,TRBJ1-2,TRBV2,CASSVKGTANTF,TGTGCCAGCAGTGTGAAGGGGACAGCAAATACCTTC
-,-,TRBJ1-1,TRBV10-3,CAIMPRVGTEAFF,TGTGCCATCATGCCCAGGGTGGGCACTGAAGCTTTCTTT
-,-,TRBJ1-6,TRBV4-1,CASSPSSSYNSPLHF,TGCGCCAGCAGTCCGTCGAGCTCCTATAATTCACCCCTCCACTTT
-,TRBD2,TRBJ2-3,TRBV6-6,CASSYGRGAVTDTQYF,TGTGCCAGCAGTTACGGGCGGGGGGCCGTCACAGATACGCAGTATTTT
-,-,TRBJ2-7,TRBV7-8,CASSLVSRADYEQYF,TGTGCCAGCAGCTTAGTCTCCAGGGCGGACTACGAGCAGTACTTC
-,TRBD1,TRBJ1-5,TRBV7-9,CASSATGLPNQPQHF,TGTGCCAGCAGCGCGACAGGGTTGCCGAATCAGCCCCAGCATTTT
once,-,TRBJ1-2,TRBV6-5,CASSPFGANYGYTF,TGTGCCAGCAGCCCATTTGGGGCGAACTATGGCTACACCTTC
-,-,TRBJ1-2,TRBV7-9,CASALSDRGYTF,TGTGCCAGCGCTTTATCCGACAGGGGCTACACCTTC
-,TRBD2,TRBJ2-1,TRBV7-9,CASSLVASGSNEQFF,TGTGCCAGCAGCTTGGTGGCTAGCGGGAGTAATGAGCAGTTCTTC
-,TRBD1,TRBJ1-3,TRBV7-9,CASSPTPGQVVSAGNTIYF,TGTGCCAGCAGCCCCACGCCAGGACAGGTAGTATCGGCTGGAAACACCATATATTTT
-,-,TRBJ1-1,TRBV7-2,CASSLASRYTEAFF,TGTGCCAGCAGCTTAGCGTCTCGGTACACTGAAGCTTTCTTT
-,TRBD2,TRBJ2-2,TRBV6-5,CASSYSSGVNTGELFF,TGTGCCAGCAGTTACTCGAGCGGGGTTAACACCGGGGAGCTGTTTTTT
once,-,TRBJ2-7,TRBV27,CASRETGTKYEQYF,TGTGCCAGCAGGGAAACAGGGACCAAGTACGAGCAGTACTTC
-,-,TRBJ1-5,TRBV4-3,CASSQDHYFGGNQPQHF,TGCGCCAGCAGCCAAGACCATTACTTCGGGGGCAATCAGCCCCAGCATTTT
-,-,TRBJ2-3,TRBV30,CAWSAFLERVGPIDTQYF,TGTGCCTGGAGTGCTTTTCTAGAGCGGGTTGGGCCTATAGATACGCAGTATTTT
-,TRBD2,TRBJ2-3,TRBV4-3,CASSHIEKRGSTDTQYF,TGCGCCAGCAGCCACATCGAAAAGCGGGGGAGCACAGATACGCAGTATTTT
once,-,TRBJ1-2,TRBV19,CASSARGTRGYTF,TGTGCCAGTAGCGCCCGGGGGACCCGCGGCTACACCTTC
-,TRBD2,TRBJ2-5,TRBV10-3,CAIGRGGQETQYF,TGTGCCATCGGGCGGGGGGGCCAAGAGACCCAGTACTTC
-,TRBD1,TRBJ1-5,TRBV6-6,CASSGTVVGQPQHF,TGTGCCAGCAGCGGGACAGTGGTCGGTCAGCCCCAGCATTTT
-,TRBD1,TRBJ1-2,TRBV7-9,CASSHGRQGYGYTF,TGTGCCAGCAGTCATGGGAGACAGGGCTATGGCTACACCTTC
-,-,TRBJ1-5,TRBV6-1,CASSEATFGGDQPQHF,TGTGCCAGCAGTGAAGCTACGTTCGGGGGGGATCAGCCCCAGCATTTT
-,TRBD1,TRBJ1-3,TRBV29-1,CSVRDRDYRNTIYF,TGCAGCGTCCGGGACAGGGATTATAGAAACACCATATATTTT
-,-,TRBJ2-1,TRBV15,CATSRAGSYNEQFF,TGTGCCACCAGCAGAGCCGGGAGCTACAATGAGCAGTTCTTC
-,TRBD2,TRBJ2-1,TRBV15,CATSRDLAGVSISYNEQFF,TGTGCCACCAGCAGAGATCTAGCGGGGGTTTCGATCTCCTACAATGAGCAGTTCTTC
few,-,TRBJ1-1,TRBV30,CACKNRAGEAFF,TGTGCCTGCAAAAACAGGGCTGGGGAAGCTTTCTTT
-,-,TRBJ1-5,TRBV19,CASSIIAGDPGWASNQPQHF,TGTGCCAGTAGTATCATAGCAGGGGACCCGGGATGGGCCAGCAATCAGCCCCAGCATTTT
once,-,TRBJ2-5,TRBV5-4,CASSPKTSNQETQYF,TGTGCCAGCAGCCCAAAGACTAGTAACCAAGAGACCCAGTACTTC
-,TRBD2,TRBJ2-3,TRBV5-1,CASSLQRGVTDTQYF,TGCGCCAGCAGCTTGCAGCGGGGGGTCACAGATACGCAGTATTTT
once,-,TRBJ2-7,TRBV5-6,CASSSLRQWAYSYEQYF,TGTGCCAGCAGCTCCCTCAGACAGTGGGCGTACTCCTACGAGCAGTACTTC
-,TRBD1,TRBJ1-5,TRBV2,CASSWTGDQQPQHF,TGTGCCAGCAGTTGGACAGGGGATCAACAGCCCCAGCATTTT
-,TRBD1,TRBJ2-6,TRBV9,CASSVGTGDSGANVLTF,TGTGCCAGCAGCGTCGGGACAGGAGACTCTGGGGCCAACGTCCTGACTTTC
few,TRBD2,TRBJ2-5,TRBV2,CASSDGRGGQETQYF,TGTGCCAGCAGTGACGGTCGGGGGGGACAAGAGACCCAGTACTTC
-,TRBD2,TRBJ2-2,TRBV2,CASSVLAGGPDGELFF,TGTGCCAGCAGTGTACTAGCGGGGGGGCCTGACGGGGAGCTGTTTTTT
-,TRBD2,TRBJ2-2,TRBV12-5,CASGLSLAGGPFTGELFF,TGTGCTAGTGGTTTAAGCCTAGCGGGAGGGCCGTTTACCGGGGAGCTGTTTTTT
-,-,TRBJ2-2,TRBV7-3,CASSLGPRDTGELFF,TGTGCCAGCAGCTTAGGCCCGCGGGACACCGGGGAGCTGTTTTTT
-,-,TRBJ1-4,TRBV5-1,CASSFSEGGNEKLFF,TGCGCCAGCAGCTTCTCTGAAGGAGGGAATGAAAAACTGTTTTTT
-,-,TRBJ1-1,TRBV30,CAWRIGGTEAFF,TGTGCCTGGAGGATCGGGGGGACTGAAGCTTTCTTT
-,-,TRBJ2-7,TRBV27,CASRQWWGDEQYF,TGTGCCAGCAGGCAGTGGTGGGGGGACGAGCAGTACTTC
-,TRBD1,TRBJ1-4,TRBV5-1,CASSFGQVTGNEKLFF,TGCGCCAGCAGCTTCGGACAGGTGACGGGTAATGAAAAACTGTTTTTT